This T cell receptor beta chain emerged from a study of OX40 agonist ivuxolimab in advanced cancers. With respect to the entire study: Ivuxolimab was a fully human IgG2 agonistic monoclonal antibody targeting the costimulatory receptor OX40 (CD134). A male proportion of roughly 80% and a mean age of roughly 55 years, ranging from about 20 to 85, were recorded for the dose-escalation cohort. Among the 50 to 55 dose-escalation patients, about 19 had hepatocellular carcinoma, roughly 15 melanoma, 9 renal cell carcinoma and 9 head and neck cancer. Three dose-escalation patients achieved partial responses, one with hepatocellular carcinoma and two with cutaneous melanoma. The paper reports the monotherapy dose-escalation portion (N of about 54 patients) of the phase I ivuxolimab trial. Intravenous ivuxolimab was administered to patients every 2 weeks at six dose levels: 0.01, 0.1, 0.3, 1.5, 3 and 10 mg/kg. Prior anti-PD-1, anti-PD-L1 or anti-CTLA-4 therapy was permitted, and about two fifths of dose-escalation patients had received checkpoint inhibitors. Peripheral TCRbeta sequencing aimed to test whether ivuxolimab altered TCR sequence diversity and caused clonal T-cell expansion.

For sequencing of the TCRbeta CDR3 region, genomic DNA was extracted from the sorted cells. TCRbeta CDR3 regions were sequenced using the immunoSEQ Assay. TCRdb mirrors the immuneACCESS table, restricted to in-frame sequences. Some clones are absent from its copies; in checked studies, under half trace to an unresolved V gene, and the reason for the others is unknown. This sample holds around 31,000 clones; about four fifths were observed only once. Roughly 22% of the sample is held by the ten biggest clonotypes. The trial excluded patients who had a history of autoimmune disease or who were on systemic immunosuppression. Peripheral blood for TCR sequencing was collected from all dose cohorts at baseline, on cycle 4 day 1, and on cycle 7 day 1. Samples came from an open-label, multicenter, first-in-human phase I dose-escalation trial of ivuxolimab. Adults with locally advanced or metastatic head and neck squamous cell, hepatocellular, melanoma or renal cell carcinoma were enrolled in the trial. CD4+ and CD8+ T cells were sorted separately from peripheral blood before TCR sequencing.

Note on this clone: This clone's antigen is unknown. No clone much larger than this one lies a single base away; base qualities are absent.

The paper's findings and limits, for the study overall: Low levels of normalized T-cell clonal expansion were also shown by some nonresponding patients. Partial responders in the 0.1-3.0 mg/kg groups had among the lowest normalized peripheral clonal expansion, especially among CD8+ T cells. After ivuxolimab, expanded clones were on average more numerous among CD8+ T cells than among CD4+ T cells. At doses of 0.1 to 3.0 mg/kg, clonal expansion of both CD4+ and CD8+ T cells in blood was seen between baseline and week 6. The antigen specificity of the clonally expanded peripheral T cells was not determined.

The sample was CD4+ or CD8+ T cells sorted from blood, taken in a trial of the OX40 agonist ivuxolimab. This TCR was recovered from an adult with an advanced solid tumor such as melanoma, head and neck, liver or kidney cancer.

The CDR3: CASSSRINTYGYTF. In nucleotide form, the sequence is TGTGCCAGCAGCTCCCGAATTAACACGTATGGCTACACCTTC. Here the chain combines TRBV7-2 and TRBJ1-2; a confident D gene designation cannot be given. The germline V gene gives CDR1 as SGHTA and CDR2 as FQGNSA. V is cut by 4 bases and J by 5 bases, and the space between the germline ends is 14 bases. Taken from cysteine to phenylalanine, the CDR3 has 14 residues. Left in the record is the CDR3 DNA by itself, 42 bases read in frame from the first base.